This T cell receptor (beta chain) was identified during a study of blood T cell repertoires in COVID-19. Whole-study context: Acute and convalescent COVID-19 specimens originated in the United States, Italy and Spain.

Living in about two dozen US areas, the participants were between roughly 18 and 90 years of age. Participants' reported clinical history set cohort assignment. The data were produced by immunoSEQ multiplex PCR, yet TCRdb's version contains in-frame clones alone and is incomplete. The table records about 200,000 clones, 80% to 90% of them present only once. The CDR3 loop spans 17 amino acids. CDR1 is MGHDK and CDR2 is SYGVNS in the germline V gene. J was trimmed by 4 bases and V by 6 bases; bases with no gene match: 10. The count of this clone is one. The sequence was collected from a man in his forties who had recovered from COVID-19. The genes are TRBV25-1 and TRBJ2-2; 11 bases agree with TRBD1. What was sequenced was PBMCs or T cells enriched from blood (not recorded which). The CDR3: CASSPPPGTGGTGELFF. As DNA, the CDR3 is TGTGCCAGCAGCCCGCCCCCTGGGACAGGGGGCACCGGGGAGCTGTTTTTT.